A single count supports the clone carrying this TCR beta chain. This record belongs to a study of blood T cell repertoires in COVID-19. Whole-study context: COVID-19 samples, acute and convalescent, were from the United States, Italy and Spain.

The protocol was immunoSEQ multiplex PCR, while the TCRdb copy is restricted to in-frame clones and leaves out a portion. This table holds 200,000 to 300,000 clones, over 80% found once. The CDR3 totals 16 residues. CDR1 and CDR2 (germline): SGHTA, FQGNSA. V was pared by 6 bases and J by 2 bases, with 5 bases of the junction left unmatched. Source material: peripheral blood. The clonotype was recovered from a man in his forties with acute or convalescent COVID-19. The V call is TRBV7-2, the J call TRBJ2-2; 11 nucleotides line up with TRBD2. CDR3 region: CASSLSGRGNTGELFF. The CDR3 region has the DNA TGTGCCAGCAGTCTTAGCGGGAGGGGAAACACCGGGGAGCTGTTTTTT.